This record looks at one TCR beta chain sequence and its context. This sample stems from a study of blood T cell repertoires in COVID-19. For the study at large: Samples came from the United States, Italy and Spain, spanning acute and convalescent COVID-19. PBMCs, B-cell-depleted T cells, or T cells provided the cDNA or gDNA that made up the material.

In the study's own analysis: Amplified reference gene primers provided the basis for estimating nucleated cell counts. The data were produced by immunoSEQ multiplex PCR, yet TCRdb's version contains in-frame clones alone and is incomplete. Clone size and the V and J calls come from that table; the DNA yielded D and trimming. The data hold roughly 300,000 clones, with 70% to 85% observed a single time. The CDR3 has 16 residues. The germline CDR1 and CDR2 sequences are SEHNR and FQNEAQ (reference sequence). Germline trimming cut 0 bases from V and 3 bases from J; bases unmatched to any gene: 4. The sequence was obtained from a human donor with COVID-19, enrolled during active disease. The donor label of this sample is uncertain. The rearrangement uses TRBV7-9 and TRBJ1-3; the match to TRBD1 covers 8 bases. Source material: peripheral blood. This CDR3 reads CASSLAQGAFGNTIYF. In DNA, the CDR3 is TGTGCCAGCAGCTTAGCCCAGGGGGCATTTGGAAACACCATATATTTT.